These 17 T cell receptor beta chains came from one sample sequenced in a study of cytomegalovirus exposure and HLA in healthy donors. The PCR had 60 Vbeta and 13 Jbeta primers. Assay: immunoSEQ multiplex PCR; the TCRdb copy retains only in-frame clones and omits some. Of 130,000 to 150,000 clones in the sample, 78% were seen once. Sequenced material: PBMCs. All receptors come from a female donor in good health and CMV-seronegative.

The V gene is TRBV27, the J gene TRBJ1-4, with 8 positions matching TRBD1. This CDR3 is 15 amino acids long. V shed 3 bases and J 9 bases; nucleotides not matched to a gene: 9. The germline V gene encodes CDR1 MNHEY and CDR2 SMNVEV (reference sequence). The CDR3, as DNA: TGTGCCAGCAGTTTTACGGGACAGGAGGCGAAAAAACTGTTTTTT. It is translated as CASSFTGQEAKKLFF.

The rearrangement links TRBV18 to TRBJ2-5; D unresolved. This CDR3 spans 11 amino acids. V was cut by 3 bases and J by 3 bases, with 2 bases left in between. Per germline, CDR1 KGHSH and CDR2 LQKENI. CDR3 nucleotides: TGTGCCAGCTCACCTAAAGAGACCCAGTACTTC. It yields the protein CASSPKETQYF.

The chain combines TRBV5-1 with TRBJ1-6, with 8 nucleotides matching TRBD1. The germline V gene encodes CDR1 SGHRS and CDR2 YFSETQ. Trimming removed 5 bases from V and 6 bases from J; junction bases left unmatched: 4. The CDR3 loop spans 14 amino acids. CDR3 residues: CASRMTGVNSPLHF. The CDR3 region has the DNA TGCGCCAGCAGAATGACAGGGGTTAATTCACCCCTCCACTTT.

This clone was recorded a few times. This CDR3 reads CASWRGGSSNQPQHF. The CDR3, as DNA: TGTGCCAGCTGGAGGGGGGGATCGAGCAATCAGCCCCAGCATTTT. The chain employs TRBV28 and TRBJ1-5, with D perhaps TRBD1 (6 bases). CDR3 length: 15 residues. Per germline, CDR1 MDHEN and CDR2 SYDVKM. V dropped 8 bases and J dropped 1 base, with 15 bases sitting between them.

This clone has only a few counts. The CDR3 nucleotides read TGTGCCAGCAGCCCCACAGGGTCAGCGACAGATACGCAGTATTTT. Its translation is CASSPTGSATDTQYF. V and J are TRBV7-9 and TRBJ2-3, with D tentatively TRBD1 (6 bases). The CDR3 contains 15 residues. The ends were cut back, 5 bases at V and 3 bases at J, with 15 bases in the middle. Germline V lookup: CDR1 SEHNR, CDR2 FQNEAQ (reference sequence).

The chain employs TRBV6-6 and TRBJ1-2; D call uncertain. The CDR3 has 15 amino acids. Trimming stripped 0 bases from V and 0 bases from J, with 8 bases between. Germline V gene sequence: CDR1 MNHNY, CDR2 SVGAGI (reference sequence). CDR3 protein: CASSYSQVTNYGYTF. CDR3 nucleotide sequence: TGTGCCAGCAGTTACTCTCAGGTGACTAACTATGGCTACACCTTC.

The chain is built from TRBV5-4 and TRBJ2-7, with D tentatively TRBD1 (6 bases). The V end lost 4 bases, the J end lost 1 base, and 12 bases lay between the germline ends. Germline V CDR1 and CDR2: SGHNT, YYREEE (reference sequence). The CDR3 is made up of 14 amino acids. The CDR3 spells CASSEKQGSYEQYF. The CDR3 DNA sequence: TGTGCCAGCAGCGAGAAACAGGGATCCTACGAGCAGTACTTC.

J is TRBJ2-2 and V is TRBV5-1; D is uncertain. Germline CDR1 is SGHRS and CDR2 is YFSETQ. The CDR3 loop spans 14 amino acids. V was shortened by 4 bases and J by 1 base, with 8 bases between the two germline ends. CDR3 sequence: CASSLHGNTGELFF. CDR3 nucleotides: TGCGCCAGCAGCCTTCACGGGAACACCGGGGAGCTGTTTTTT.

The table lists this clone with a count of one. The chain employs TRBV21-1 and TRBJ1-4; the table's D call, TRBD1, was not checked against the DNA. TRBV21-1 is a pseudogene segment. The CDR3 is 16 residues long. The CDR3, as DNA: TGTGCCAGCAGCAAAGGCCAGGGTGTGACTAATGAAAAACTGTTTTTT. It encodes CASSKGQGVTNEKLFF.

The chain joins TRBV30 to TRBJ2-2; D unclear. Trimming left V 0 bases short and J 7 bases short, with 9 bases between. The CDR3 extends over 13 amino acids. Germline CDR1 reads GTSNPN; CDR2 reads SVGIG (reference sequence). The chain's CDR3 is CAWSVRSGGELFF. DNA for the CDR3: TGTGCCTGGAGTGTACGGTCGGGCGGGGAGCTGTTTTTT.

The rearrangement joins TRBV28 to TRBJ1-6; 9 nucleotides line up with TRBD1. CDR3 length equals 17 residues. Trimming took 3 bases from V and 0 from J; bases not matched to a gene: 3. CDR1 is MDHEN, CDR2 SYDVKM, per germline. The CDR3 protein is CASSLGQGSSYNSPLHF. CDR3 in DNA: TGTGCCAGCAGTTTGGGACAGGGAAGCTCCTATAATTCACCCCTCCACTTT.

This sequence joins TRBV11-2 and TRBJ1-1; 7 bases are a match to TRBD1. Losses at the gene ends were 1 base for V and 7 bases for J; bases not matched to a gene: 6. The germline CDR1 and CDR2 sequences are SGHAT and FQNNGV. The length of the CDR3 is 14 residues. The CDR3 here is CASSLGGQSYEAFF. The CDR3 nucleotides are TGTGCCAGCAGCTTAGGGGGACAGAGTTATGAAGCTTTCTTT. Full variable domain (remainder filled in from reference TRBV11-2 and TRBJ1-1): EAGVAQSPRYKIIEKRQSVAFWCNPISGHATLYWYQQILGQGPKLLIQFQNNGVVDDSQLPKDRFSAERLKGVDSTLKIQPAKLEDSAVYLCASSLGGQSYEAFFGQGTRLTVV.

The chain joins TRBV15 to TRBJ1-1, with D maybe TRBD1 (6 bases). Trimming took 0 bases from V and 4 from J, leaving 15 bases between them. The CDR3 consists of 16 residues. Germline V CDR1 and CDR2: LNHNV, YYDKDF (reference sequence). The CDR3 DNA sequence: TGTGCCACCAGCAGAGATCTGGCGGGGGCGAGCACTGAAGCTTTCTTT. Translated, it gives CATSRDLAGASTEAFF.

The V gene is TRBV9, the J gene TRBJ2-2, with 8 bases aligning to TRBD1. Germline V gene data show CDR1 as SGDLS and CDR2 as YYNGEE. Germline trimming cut 0 bases from V and 5 bases from J; bases unmatched to any gene: 3. This CDR3 comprises 15 residues. DNA of the CDR3: TGTGCCAGCAGCGTAGGACAGGGGACGACCGGGGAGCTGTTTTTT. Protein product: CASSVGQGTTGELFF.

V gene TRBV9 combines with J gene TRBJ2-3, with TRBD1 identical over 10 bases. CDR3 length equals 16 residues. The trim removed 0 bases at V and 5 bases at J, leaving 6 bases unmatched. Per the germline V gene, CDR1 is SGDLS and CDR2 is YYNGEE. CDR3 DNA sequence: TGTGCCAGCAGCGTAGCGTTAGACAGGGGGCAAGATACGCAGTATTTT. Amino acid sequence: CASSVALDRGQDTQYF.

Here the CDR3 DNA reads TGTGCCAGCCGGAGGCAGGGGGCTGACTATGGCTACACCTTC. It specifies CASRRQGADYGYTF. This chain joins TRBV27 and TRBJ1-2, with 8 bases that match TRBD1. The CDR3 sequence is 14 residues long. Trimming cost V 8 bases and J 3 bases; bases outside gene matches: 8. CDR1 MNHEY and CDR2 SMNVEV come from the germline V gene (reference sequence).

The V and J genes are TRBV5-1 and TRBJ2-1; D perhaps matches TRBD2 (5 bases). The germline V gene has CDR1 SGHRS and CDR2 YFSETQ. Trimming took 4 bases from V and 5 from J, leaving 13 bases between them. CDR3 size: 14 residues. This CDR3 reads CASSRIGIDNEQFF. CDR3 DNA sequence: TGCGCCAGCAGCCGGATCGGGATAGACAATGAGCAGTTCTTC.